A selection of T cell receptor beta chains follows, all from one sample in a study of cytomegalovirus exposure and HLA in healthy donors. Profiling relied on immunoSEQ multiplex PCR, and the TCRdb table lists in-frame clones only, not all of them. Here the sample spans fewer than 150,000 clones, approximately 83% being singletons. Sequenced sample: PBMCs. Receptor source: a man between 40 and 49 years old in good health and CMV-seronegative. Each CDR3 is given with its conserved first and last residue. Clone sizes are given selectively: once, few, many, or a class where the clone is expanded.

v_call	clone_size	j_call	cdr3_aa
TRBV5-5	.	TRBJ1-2	CASSLAGTGTFDWGYGYTF
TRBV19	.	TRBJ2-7	CASTPTGATYEQYF
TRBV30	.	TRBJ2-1	CAWSTNSGTSVHNEQFF
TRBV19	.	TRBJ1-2	CASSMGQGYGYTF
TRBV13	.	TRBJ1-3	CASTLGQGNTIYF
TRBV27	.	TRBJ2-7	CASRSGTSGTWEQYF
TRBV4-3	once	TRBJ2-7	CASSPEQGAYEQYF
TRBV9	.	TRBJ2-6	CASSVRGSGANVLTF
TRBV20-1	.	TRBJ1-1	CSASGGYAFF
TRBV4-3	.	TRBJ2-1	CASSQDLSDSYNEQFF
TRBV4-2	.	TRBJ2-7	CASSQDGARGLIYEQYF
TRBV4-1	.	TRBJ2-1	CASSGTPHNEQFF
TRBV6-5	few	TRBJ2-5	CASIFTLHSQETQYF
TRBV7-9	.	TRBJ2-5	CASSGGAGETQYF
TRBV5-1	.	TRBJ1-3	CASSRDIGNTIYF
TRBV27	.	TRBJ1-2	CASSTGSLYGYTF
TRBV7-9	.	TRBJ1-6	CASSSDTDNSPLHF
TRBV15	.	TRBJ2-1	CATSPGGTGAGNEQFF
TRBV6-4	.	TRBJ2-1	CASSPQGLASNEQFF
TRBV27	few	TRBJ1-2	CASRGLGQPLNYGYTF
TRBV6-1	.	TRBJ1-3	CASSAWTGNLGGNTIYF
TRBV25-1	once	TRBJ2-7	CASSAGLAVQYF
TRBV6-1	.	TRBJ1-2	CASSEMRNYGYTF
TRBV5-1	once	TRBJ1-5	CASSLDGQGPQPQHF
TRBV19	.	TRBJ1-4	CASSMQSGWSVNEKLFF
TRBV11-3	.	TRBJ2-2	CASSLGTSGGPGELFF
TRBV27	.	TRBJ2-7	CASSSRGDYEQYF
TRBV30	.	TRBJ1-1	CAWSEGTFGNTEAFF
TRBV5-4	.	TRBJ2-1	CASSHGGGSSYNEQFF
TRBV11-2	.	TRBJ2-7	CASSSGTSGGLSYEQYF
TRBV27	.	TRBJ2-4	CASSRRDTARNIQYF
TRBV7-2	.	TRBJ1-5	CASSVGQGWTNQPQHF
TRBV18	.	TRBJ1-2	CASSPPPGTGGGFGYTF
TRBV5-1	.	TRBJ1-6	CASSRDRGNNSPLHF
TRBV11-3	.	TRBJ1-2	CASSSRTGSDYGYTF
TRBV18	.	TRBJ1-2	CASSPGAPGYGYTF
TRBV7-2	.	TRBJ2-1	CASSLVPGGTGNEQFF
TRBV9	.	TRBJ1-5	CASSPSPTVYQPQHF
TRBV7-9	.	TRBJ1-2	CASSMEYGGARGYTF
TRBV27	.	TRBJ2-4	CASSPPSTGSKNIQYF
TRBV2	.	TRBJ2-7	CASKVGIAYEQYF
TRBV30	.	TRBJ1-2	CAWSSGTAFYGYTF
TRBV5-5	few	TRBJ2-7	CASSLDGTVSYEQYF
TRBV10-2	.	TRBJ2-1	CASSEGREGRYNEQFF
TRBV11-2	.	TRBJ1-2	CASSPQEGAYGYTF
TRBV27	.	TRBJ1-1	CASRLSPNTEAFF
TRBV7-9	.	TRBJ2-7	CASSLQGGAGEQYF
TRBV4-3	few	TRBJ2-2	CASSQPWEGGSTGELFF
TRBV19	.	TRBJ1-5	CASKEWAGGLNQPQHF
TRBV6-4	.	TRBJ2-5	CASSDSLAAGAEETQYF
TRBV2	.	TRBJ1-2	CASSLQGTGYTF
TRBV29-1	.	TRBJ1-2	CSVCTGSPTLPVNYGYTF
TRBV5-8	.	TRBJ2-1	CASSADRGRQGEQFF
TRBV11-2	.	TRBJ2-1	CASSPTSGYGNEQFF